Each of the 17 T cell receptor beta chains below was sequenced from the same sample in a study of CD8+ T cells in alopecia areata (dated by TCRdb to the late 2010s). Library preparation employed the immunoSEQ multiplex PCR assay. RNA was extracted from all samples and reverse transcribed into cDNA as template for TCR sequencing. TCRdb took over this immuneACCESS table, retaining in-frame rearrangements with V and J assigned. Such tables are incomplete; in checked studies, under half of the missing clones stem from an unresolved V gene, and the remainder is unexplained. For this sample there are 150,000 or so clones; over 80% appear just once. Roughly 16% of the sample is held by the ten biggest clonotypes. The meaning of the sample's time point label: baseline before oral tofacitinib. Material: CD8+ T cells sorted from blood, obtained at week 0. The receptors derive from a human donor with alopecia areata.

This sequence joins TRBV27 and TRBJ2-7, with TRBD2 matching 8 bases. Germline CDR1 MNHEY, CDR2 SMNVEV (reference sequence). The V segment lost 3 bases and the J segment 7 bases; nucleotides outside the gene matches: 8. The CDR3 contains 14 residues. The CDR3: CASSFGGAGAEQYF. CDR3 coding DNA: TGTGCCAGCAGTTTCGGGGGGGCAGGAGCAGAGCAGTACTTC.

The chain uses TRBV7-9 and TRBJ2-7; no clear D gene. Looked up from germline, CDR1 is SEHNR and CDR2 is FQNEAQ (reference sequence). CDR3 length equals 16 residues. V lost 4 bases and J 1 base, leaving 17 bases between the germline ends. CDR3 DNA: TGTGCCAGCAGCTCCGGTATGGGTGAGCTTTCCTACGAGCAGTACTTC. Protein sequence: CASSSGMGELSYEQYF.

V usage is TRBV11-2 and J usage is TRBJ2-7; D unresolved. Per the germline V gene, CDR1 is SGHAT and CDR2 is FQNNGV. Trimming stripped 4 bases from V and 3 bases from J, with 10 bases between. The CDR3 is 13 residues long. CDR3 in DNA: TGTGCCAGCAGCTCGGGTCCAAACTACGAGCAGTACTTC. It specifies CASSSGPNYEQYF. Variable domain in full (rest from reference TRBV11-2 and TRBJ2-7): EAGVAQSPRYKIIEKRQSVAFWCNPISGHATLYWYQQILGQGPKLLIQFQNNGVVDDSQLPKDRFSAERLKGVDSTLKIQPAKLEDSAVYLCASSSGPNYEQYFGPGTRLTVT.

The chain recombines TRBV30 with TRBJ2-7; 7 nucleotides agree with TRBD2. Germline V gene data show CDR1 as GTSNPN and CDR2 as SVGIG (reference sequence). V shed 0 bases, J shed 9 bases, and the junction held 11 bases outside the gene matches. The CDR3 runs 14 residues. The CDR3: CAWSVGGGLRGQYF. The DNA of the CDR3 is TGTGCCTGGAGTGTAGGTGGGGGACTACGCGGGCAGTACTTC.

This clone was observed a handful of times. The chain carries TRBV29-1 and TRBJ2-7, with TRBD1 matching 7 bases. The junction had 2 bases not matched to a gene; V was cut back by 6 bases and J by 3 bases. The germline CDR1 and CDR2 sequences are SQVTM and ANQGSEA. The CDR3 extends over 11 amino acids. The CDR3, as DNA: TGCAGCGTGGGACAGAACTACGAGCAGTACTTC. Translating gives CSVGQNYEQYF.

The chain employs TRBV27 and TRBJ2-1, with D possibly being TRBD1 (6 bases). Germline V gene sequence: CDR1 MNHEY, CDR2 SMNVEV (reference sequence). This CDR3 has 13 amino acids. V was clipped by 7 bases and J by 3 bases, with 10 bases between them. CDR3 loop: CASTKDSYNEQFF. The CDR3, as DNA: TGTGCCAGCACCAAGGACAGCTACAATGAGCAGTTCTTC.

The chain uses TRBV6-1 and TRBJ1-1; no clear D. This CDR3 region has 13 residues. Germline values: CDR1 MNHNS, CDR2 SASEGT. V dropped 7 bases and J dropped 0 bases, with 9 bases sitting between them. CDR3 loop: CASTPRVNTEAFF. CDR3 nucleotides: TGTGCCAGCACCCCCCGGGTGAACACTGAAGCTTTCTTT.

The chain is built from TRBV7-9 and TRBJ2-7, with a tentative D call TRBD2 (6 bases). The CDR3 totals 14 residues. The V end lost 5 bases, the J end lost 2 bases, and 13 bases lay between the germline ends. Germline CDR1 and CDR2: SEHNR and FQNEAQ (reference sequence). The CDR3 bases are TGTGCCAGCAGCGGGGGACTCACAACCTACGAGCAGTACTTC. This translates into CASSGGLTTYEQYF.

The rearrangement joins TRBV27 to TRBJ2-7; D gene unclear. Germline lookup yields CDR1 MNHEY and CDR2 SMNVEV (reference sequence). The V and J ends lost 5 bases and 8 bases respectively, with 16 bases between them. The CDR3 is made up of 13 amino acids. The DNA for the CDR3 is TGTGCCAGCAGTCTGAACCCTTCGTACAAGCAGTACTTC. Translated, it gives CASSLNPSYKQYF.

The gene calls are TRBV9 and TRBJ2-7, with 7 bases matching TRBD1. The V and J ends lost 0 bases and 2 bases, in that order; junction bases with no gene match: 8. The CDR3 is made up of 16 amino acids. Per the germline V gene, CDR1 is SGDLS and CDR2 is YYNGEE. The CDR3 spells CASSVGGGRTAYEQYF. CDR3 nucleotide sequence: TGTGCCAGCAGCGTAGGAGGGGGCCGGACAGCCTACGAGCAGTACTTC.

The genes are TRBV10-2 and TRBJ2-5; D remains unclear. Looked up from germline, CDR1 is WSHSY and CDR2 is SAAADI. Trimming removed 3 bases from V and 5 bases from J, with 4 bases in between. The CDR3 contains 11 residues. The CDR3 DNA reads TGCGCCAGCAGTGAAAGGGAGACCCAGTACTTC. Its protein is CASSERETQYF.

The gene calls are TRBV30 and TRBJ2-7; D remains ambiguous. Per germline, CDR1 GTSNPN and CDR2 SVGIG (reference sequence). There are 17 residues in the CDR3. V was cut by 0 bases and J by 1 base, with 19 bases left in between. The CDR3 here is CAWSVSHAPGLSYEQYF. The CDR3 coding sequence is TGTGCCTGGAGTGTATCCCACGCGCCGGGTCTATCCTACGAGCAGTACTTC.

V and J are TRBV7-9 and TRBJ2-1, with D tentatively TRBD1 (7 bases). Per germline, CDR1 SEHNR and CDR2 FQNEAQ (reference sequence). This CDR3 is built from 12 residues. The CDR3 DNA reads TGTGCGGGGGGCAGGGACAGTAATGAGCAGTTCTTC. Protein sequence: CAGGRDSNEQFF.

A word on this clone: The sample carries other DNA sequences with the same CDR3. V gene TRBV7-9 combines with J gene TRBJ2-7; 8 bases align to TRBD1. This CDR3 spans 12 amino acids. From germline, CDR1 is SEHNR and CDR2 FQNEAQ (reference sequence). J gave up 5 bases and V 4 bases, and 1 base lay outside the gene matches. The CDR3 reads CASSSQGDEQYF. In DNA, the CDR3 is TGTGCCAGCAGCTCACAGGGGGACGAGCAGTACTTC.

The rearrangement links TRBV19 to TRBJ1-1; 9 nucleotides agree with TRBD1. With 5 bases clipped from V and 3 bases from J, the junction kept 13 bases outside the gene matches. The CDR3 sequence is 17 residues long. Germline values: CDR1 LNHDA, CDR2 SQIVND (reference sequence). The DNA for the CDR3 is TGTGCCAGTAGTGGGTCTTCGGGGGACAGGGTGGACACTGAAGCTTTCTTT. Its protein product is CASSGSSGDRVDTEAFF.

The chain has TRBV5-1 and TRBJ2-7, with TRBD2 matching 8 bases. CDR1 is SGHRS and CDR2 is YFSETQ in the germline V gene. The CDR3 is 12 residues long. Trimming took 7 bases from V and 2 from J; bases not matched to a gene: 2. The DNA for the CDR3 is TGCGCCAGCGGTAGCGGGGCCTACGAGCAGTACTTC. Protein sequence: CASGSGAYEQYF. The whole variable domain, filled in from reference TRBV5-1 and TRBJ2-7, reads KAGVTQTPRYLIKTRGQQVTLSCSPISGHRSVSWYQQTPGQGLQFLFEYFSETQRNKGNFPGRFSGRQFSNSRSEMNVSTLELGDSALYLCASGSGAYEQYFGPGTRLTVT.

The genes are TRBV7-9 and TRBJ2-1; 7 bases map to TRBD1. From germline, CDR1 is SEHNR and CDR2 FQNEAQ (reference sequence). V lost 5 bases to trimming and J lost 4 bases; unmatched junction nucleotides: 11. The CDR3 spans 16 residues. The CDR3, as DNA: TGTGCCAGCAGCCCACTCCTAGGGGGCCCTTACAATGAGCAGTTCTTC. This codes for CASSPLLGGPYNEQFF. Drawing the rest from reference TRBV7-9 and TRBJ2-1, the complete variable domain is DTGVSQNPRHKITKRGQNVTFRCDPISEHNRLYWYRQTLGQGPEFLTYFQNEAQLEKSRLLSDRFSAERPKGSFSTLEIQRTEQGDSAMYLCASSPLLGGPYNEQFFGPGTRLTVL.